One sample yielded the 26 T cell receptor beta chains listed below, sequenced in a study of cytomegalovirus exposure and HLA in healthy donors. Method: immunoSEQ multiplex PCR; TCRdb's copy keeps in-frame clones and lacks some. Altogether approximately 98,000 clones are present, over 75% being singletons, with the ten largest covering about 3%. Sequenced material: PBMCs. These receptors were obtained from a young woman in good health and CMV-seronegative.

The chain joins TRBV7-9 to TRBJ2-2; no definite D call. In germline, CDR1 is SEHNR, CDR2 FQNEAQ (reference sequence). V was clipped by 3 bases and J by 1 base, with 6 bases between them. The CDR3 covers 14 residues. The CDR3 DNA is TGTGCCAGCAGCTTCCAGGAGAACACCGGGGAGCTGTTTTTT. Protein product: CASSFQENTGELFF. The variable domain in full, completed from reference TRBV7-9 and TRBJ2-2, reads DTGVSQNPRHKITKRGQNVTFRCDPISEHNRLYWYRQTLGQGPEFLTYFQNEAQLEKSRLLSDRFSAERPKGSFSTLEIQRTEQGDSAMYLCASSFQENTGELFFGEGSRLTVL.

The V and J genes are TRBV5-4 and TRBJ2-7; TRBD1 matches at 12 bases. Germline V lookup: CDR1 SGHNT, CDR2 YYREEE (reference sequence). The CDR3 is 14 residues long. V lost 1 base and J lost 6; bases outside the gene matches: 2. CDR3 amino acids: CASSLKGQGAEQYF. DNA for the CDR3: TGTGCCAGCAGCTTGAAGGGACAGGGGGCCGAGCAGTACTTC.

This chain links TRBV6-1 with TRBJ2-4; 9 nucleotides line up with TRBD2. Losses at the gene ends were 10 bases for V and 7 bases for J; bases not matched to a gene: 8. From germline, CDR1 is MNHNS and CDR2 SASEGT. The CDR3 sequence is 13 residues long. In DNA, the CDR3 is TGTGCCATGGGGGCGGGGGGGCCCAACATTCAGTACTTC. It is translated as CAMGAGGPNIQYF.

This clone was detected only once. The chain uses TRBV5-1 and TRBJ2-7; D may be TRBD2 (5 bases). Germline V gene lookup returns CDR1 SGHRS and CDR2 YFSETQ. V lost 4 bases and J 0 bases, leaving 14 bases between the germline ends. The CDR3 extends over 15 amino acids. The CDR3 sequence is CASSRGSGNSYEQYF. The DNA of the CDR3 is TGCGCCAGCAGCCGGGGAAGCGGAAACTCCTACGAGCAGTACTTC.

This sequence joins TRBV7-2 and TRBJ2-5; no reliable D call. The CDR3 loop spans 14 amino acids. CDR1 and CDR2 from the germline V gene are SGHTA and FQGNSA. Trimming shortened V by 1 base and J by 4 bases, and 10 bases separated the two germline ends. DNA for the CDR3: TGTGCCAGCAGCTTAGAGTGGGCCGGAGAGACCCAGTACTTC. Its protein product is CASSLEWAGETQYF. Drawing the rest from reference TRBV7-2 and TRBJ2-5, the complete variable domain is GAGVSQSPSNKVTEKGKDVELRCDPISGHTALYWYRQSLGQGLEFLIYFQGNSAPDKSGLPSDRFSAERTGGSVSTLTIQRTQQEDSAVYLCASSLEWAGETQYFGPGTRLLVL.

This sequence joins TRBV15 and TRBJ1-1; 10 positions agree with TRBD1. This CDR3 contains 15 residues. CDR1 is LNHNV and CDR2 is YYDKDF in the germline V gene (reference sequence). V shed 3 bases, J shed 1 base, and the junction held 2 bases outside the gene matches. The CDR3 bases are TGTGCCACCAGCAGCCGGGACAGGGGGAACACTGAAGCTTTCTTT. Translating it yields CATSSRDRGNTEAFF.

The CDR3 DNA reads TGTGCCAGCATCCCATCCGGGACAGGCAATGAGCAGTTCTTC. Encoded protein: CASIPSGTGNEQFF. This sequence joins TRBV28 and TRBJ2-1; TRBD1 matches 8 bases. The CDR3 is made up of 14 amino acids. V trimming: 7 bases; J trimming: 6 bases; junction bases outside the gene matches: 8. From germline, CDR1 is MDHEN and CDR2 SYDVKM.

The CDR3, as DNA: TGTGCTAGTGGTCTAGGTCCTTCCACTGAAGCTTTCTTT. It specifies CASGLGPSTEAFF. The chain links TRBV12-5 to TRBJ1-1, with no clear D. CDR3 size: 13 residues. The germline gives CDR1 LGHNT, CDR2 FRNRAP. V dropped 5 bases and J dropped 4 bases, with 11 bases sitting between them.

This clone was detected only once. The genes are TRBV5-8 and TRBJ2-1; D is unresolved. V was clipped by 1 base and J by 9 bases, with 5 bases between them. The germline CDR1 and CDR2 sequences are SGHTS and YDEGEE. This CDR3 is 11 amino acids long. The CDR3 coding sequence is TGTGCCAGCAGCTTGACTGTTGAGCAGTTCTTC. It is translated as CASSLTVEQFF.

The rearrangement links TRBV27 to TRBJ1-6; no firm D call. Germline assignment: CDR1 MNHEY and CDR2 SMNVEV (reference sequence). The CDR3 runs 14 residues. V was cut by 5 bases and J by 9 bases, with 14 bases left in between. CDR3 bases: TGTGCCAGCAGTCGACGAGGGCTGGGTTCACCCCTCCACTTT. Translating gives CASSRRGLGSPLHF.

The rearrangement uses TRBV2 and TRBJ2-3; 10 nucleotides line up with TRBD2. CDR1 and CDR2 (germline): SNHLY, FYNNEI. CDR3 size: 14 residues. Germline trimming cut 7 bases from V and 4 bases from J; bases unmatched to any gene: 5. The CDR3: CASKTSGWADTQYF. The CDR3 DNA reads TGTGCCAGCAAGACTAGCGGGTGGGCAGATACGCAGTATTTT.

The J gene is TRBJ2-1, the V gene TRBV9; tentatively, D is TRBD2 (6 bases). Per the germline V gene, CDR1 is SGDLS and CDR2 is YYNGEE. CDR3 size: 15 residues. The V end was cut by 4 bases, the J end by 3 bases, with 14 bases between. This CDR3 reads CASSTWGLYYNEQFF. CDR3 sequence (DNA): TGTGCCAGCAGCACTTGGGGACTCTACTACAATGAGCAGTTCTTC. The full variable domain, its missing parts supplied by reference TRBV9 and TRBJ2-1, is DSGVTQTPKHLITATGQRVTLRCSPRSGDLSVYWYQQSLDQGLQFLIQYYNGEERAKGNILERFSAQQFPDLHSELNLSSLELGDSALYFCASSTWGLYYNEQFFGPGTRLTVL.

The J gene is TRBJ1-5, the V gene TRBV6-1; tentative D call: TRBD1 (5 bases). The CDR3 is 16 amino acids. Trimming cost V 3 bases and J 1 base, with 13 bases left between them. Per germline, CDR1 MNHNS and CDR2 SASEGT. For the CDR3, the DNA is TGTGCCAGCAGTGAGGTCGGTGCAGGGAGCAATCAGCCCCAGCATTTT. Residues: CASSEVGAGSNQPQHF.

The J gene is TRBJ2-7, the V gene TRBV11-2; 7 nucleotides match TRBD1. The germline V gene encodes CDR1 SGHAT and CDR2 FQNNGV. The CDR3 has 15 amino acids. V shed 1 base, J shed 1 base, and the junction held 4 bases outside the gene matches. CDR3 bases: TGTGCCAGCAGCTTAGGTATGGGACAGTCCTACGAGCAGTACTTC. Residues: CASSLGMGQSYEQYF.

V is TRBV28 and J is TRBJ1-5; D remains unclear. This CDR3 is 13 amino acids long. CDR1 and CDR2 from the germline V gene are MDHEN and SYDVKM. Trimming removed 7 bases from V and 3 bases from J, with 10 bases in between. CDR3 protein: CASIENPNQPQHF. CDR3 coding DNA: TGTGCCAGCATCGAGAACCCCAATCAGCCCCAGCATTTT.

J is TRBJ2-1 and V is TRBV5-1, with 13 nucleotides matching TRBD2. The germline V gene encodes CDR1 SGHRS and CDR2 YFSETQ. The CDR3 length is 16 residues. V shed 0 bases, J shed 5 bases, and the junction held 2 bases outside the gene matches. CDR3 protein: CASSLGGTSGDNEQFF. In nucleotides, the CDR3 is TGCGCCAGCAGCTTGGGCGGGACTAGCGGGGACAATGAGCAGTTCTTC.

This chain connects TRBV11-2 to TRBJ2-5; D uncertain. Between the trimmed V and J ends, which lost 6 bases and 2 bases, there was a span of 22 bases. From germline, CDR1 is SGHAT and CDR2 FQNNGV. The CDR3 loop spans 17 amino acids. Here the CDR3 DNA reads TGTGCCAGCAGACCGCCGGGTCCCGATGCCCATCAAGAGACCCAGTACTTC. Translation: CASRPPGPDAHQETQYF.

The chain carries TRBV7-9 and TRBJ2-3; TRBD2 aligns across 11 bases. Germline V gives CDR1 SEHNR, CDR2 FQNEAQ (reference sequence). This CDR3 has 16 residues. V shed 5 bases and J 3 bases; nucleotides not matched to a gene: 7. The CDR3 DNA sequence: TGTGCCAGCAGCACTATACTAGCGGGGGCAACAGATACGCAGTATTTT. Its translation is CASSTILAGATDTQYF.

The CDR3 here is CASMRDLATDTQYF. The CDR3, as DNA: TGTGCCAGTATGAGGGACTTGGCCACAGATACGCAGTATTTT. V and J are TRBV10-3 and TRBJ2-3, with D possibly matching TRBD2 (6 bases). The length of the CDR3 is 14 residues. Germline CDR1 reads ENHRY; CDR2 reads SYGVKD. Between the trimmed V and J ends, which lost 10 bases and 2 bases, there was a span of 16 bases.

On this clone: The same CDR3 arises from other DNA sequences in this sample as well. The rearrangement joins TRBV20-1 to TRBJ2-7; D not resolved. Germline-derived CDR1 and CDR2 are DFQATT and SNEGSKA (reference sequence). The V end was cut by 4 bases, the J end by 4 bases, with 8 bases between. This CDR3 region has 11 residues. The DNA of the CDR3 is TGCAGTGCTATGATCGGGTACGAGCAGTACTTC. Protein: CSAMIGYEQYF.

The rearrangement joins TRBV11-2 to TRBJ2-2, with 7 bases lining up with TRBD1. V shed 5 bases and J 4 bases; nucleotides not matched to a gene: 4. CDR3 length: 14 amino acids. Germline CDR1 reads SGHAT; CDR2 reads FQNNGV. The CDR3 nucleotides read TGTGCCAGCAGCCGTACAGGGGTCACCGGGGAGCTGTTTTTT. Amino acids: CASSRTGVTGELFF.

The gene calls are TRBV6-6 and TRBJ2-7; D possibly corresponds to TRBD2 (5 bases). With 6 bases removed from V and 0 bases from J, the gap between germline ends came to 15 bases. This CDR3 comprises 15 residues. The V gene's germline CDR1 is MNHNY and CDR2 SVGAGI (reference sequence). CDR3 DNA: TGTGCCAGCAGGCAGCTAGGACTCCTCTCCTACGAGCAGTACTTC. Its translation: CASRQLGLLSYEQYF.

The rearrangement joins TRBV27 to TRBJ1-5; TRBD1 is a possible D gene (5 bases). Germline CDR1 is MNHEY and CDR2 is SMNVEV (reference sequence). The CDR3 extends over 15 amino acids. V dropped 2 bases and J dropped 4 bases, with 12 bases sitting between them. CDR3 DNA: TGTGCCAGCAGTTTAGTGGGGCTGGGGAATCAGCCCCAGCATTTT. This sequence encodes CASSLVGLGNQPQHF.

The chain is built from TRBV30 and TRBJ2-7; 8 positions agree with TRBD1. Trimming cost V 5 bases and J 3 bases; bases outside gene matches: 3. This CDR3 is 12 amino acids long. Germline loops: CDR1 GTSNPN, CDR2 SVGIG (reference sequence). As DNA, the CDR3 is TGTGCCTGGCAAGGGACAGGCTACGAGCAGTACTTC. It yields the protein CAWQGTGYEQYF.

J is TRBJ2-5 and V is TRBV4-1; possible D gene TRBD2, 5 bases. Trimming took 3 bases from V and 7 from J, leaving 15 bases between them. The CDR3 runs 14 residues. Per germline, CDR1 MGHRA and CDR2 YSYEKL. DNA for the CDR3: TGCGCCAGCAGCCAGGGAACTAGTCGGGTGACCCAGTACTTC. It is translated as CASSQGTSRVTQYF.

The chain joins TRBV6-1 to TRBJ1-5, with no clear D. V lost 2 bases and J lost 7, with 9 bases in between. This CDR3 spans 13 amino acids. CDR1 is MNHNS, CDR2 SASEGT, per germline. The CDR3 spells CASSEHQSQPQHF. DNA for the CDR3: TGTGCCAGCAGTGAACATCAGTCGCAGCCCCAGCATTTT.